This entry lists 32 T cell receptor beta chains sequenced from one sample in a study of blood T cell repertoires in COVID-19. The data were produced by immunoSEQ multiplex PCR, yet TCRdb's version contains in-frame clones alone and is incomplete. Here the sample spans more than 95,000 clones, about 85% being singletons. The sequenced material came from peripheral blood. The source of these receptors is a human donor in a cohort sampled during active COVID-19.

In its sample, this clone was seen a few times. The V and J genes are TRBV5-4 and TRBJ2-1, with D maybe TRBD2 (5 bases). The V gene lost 7 bases and the J gene lost 4 bases, with 15 bases spanning the gap. The CDR3 length is 14 residues. CDR1 SGHNT and CDR2 YYREEE come from the germline V gene (reference sequence). CDR3 nucleotides: TGTGCCAGCGGCTGGACTGTAAATTACAATGAGCAGTTCTTC. Amino acid sequence: CASGWTVNYNEQFF.

CDR3 sequence: CASSLLGQGSTGELFF. CDR3 nucleotides: TGTGCCAGCAGTTTATTGGGACAGGGTAGCACCGGGGAGCTGTTTTTT. The chain links TRBV28 to TRBJ2-2; 9 nucleotides line up with TRBD1. Germline CDR1 MDHEN, CDR2 SYDVKM. The ends lost 1 base at V and 4 bases at J; junction bases unmatched: 4. CDR3 length: 16 amino acids.

The chain combines TRBV12-5 with TRBJ1-3, with TRBD1 matching over 10 bases. J gave up 7 bases and V 2 bases, and 8 bases lay outside the gene matches. The V gene's germline CDR1 is LGHNT and CDR2 FRNRAP. The CDR3 runs to 16 residues. The CDR3 protein is CASGLWDRGDGNTIYF. In DNA, the CDR3 is TGTGCTAGTGGTTTGTGGGACAGGGGAGATGGTAACACCATATATTTT.

V gene TRBV6-5 combines with J gene TRBJ1-4, with unresolved D. Germline V gives CDR1 MNHEY, CDR2 SVGAGI. The CDR3 is made up of 15 amino acids. V lost 7 bases to trimming and J lost 0 bases, with 12 bases between them. In nucleotides, the CDR3 is TGTGCCAGCAACCCTCTGCGGACAACTAATGAAAAACTGTTTTTT. This encodes CASNPLRTTNEKLFF.

The chain couples TRBV6-4 to TRBJ2-5, with D possibly matching TRBD2 (5 bases). V was pared by 3 bases and J by 4 bases, with 9 bases between. CDR3 length: 13 residues. Germline V gene sequence: CDR1 MRHNA, CDR2 SNTAGT. This CDR3 reads CASSEEARETQYF. The CDR3 region has the DNA TGTGCCAGCAGTGAGGAGGCCCGAGAGACCCAGTACTTC.

The chain carries TRBV3-1 (or the pseudogene TRBV3-2) and TRBJ1-2, with D hard to call. Germline CDR1 and CDR2: LGHDT and YNNKEL (reference sequence). CDR3 length: 15 residues. The V end was cut by 4 bases, the J end by 0 bases, with 12 bases between. The CDR3 DNA sequence: TGTGCCAGCAGCCCAGATTTGGCTTCTAACTATGGCTACACCTTC. This gives the protein CASSPDLASNYGYTF.

The chain combines TRBV19 with TRBJ1-5; D remains ambiguous. The CDR3 spans 14 residues. The germline V and J ends were trimmed by 8 bases and 1 base, with 12 bases remaining between them. In germline, CDR1 is LNHDA, CDR2 SQIVND (reference sequence). The CDR3 reads CASRTGKSNQPQHF. The CDR3 DNA follows: TGTGCCAGTCGGACGGGGAAAAGCAATCAGCCCCAGCATTTT.

This clone has a handful of counts. The J gene is TRBJ1-5, the V gene TRBV7-6; 8 positions agree with TRBD1. The J segment lost 4 bases and the V segment lost 5 bases, leaving 7 bases of the junction unmatched. CDR1 and CDR2 from the germline V gene are SGHVS and FNYEAQ. There are 15 residues in the CDR3. CDR3 sequence reads: CASSGGTGFNQPQHF. Here the CDR3 DNA reads TGTGCCAGCAGCGGGGGGACAGGCTTTAATCAGCCCCAGCATTTT.

The rearrangement uses TRBV6-5 and TRBJ2-3, with 8 nucleotides matching TRBD2. The V and J ends lost 6 bases and 6 bases, in that order; junction bases with no gene match: 8. Germline V gives CDR1 MNHEY, CDR2 SVGAGI. This CDR3 comprises 14 residues. This CDR3 reads CASSLAGPRDTQYF. CDR3 DNA: TGTGCCAGCAGCCTAGCGGGCCCCCGGGATACGCAGTATTTT.

This chain links TRBV5-6 with TRBJ1-5; possibly TRBD1 for D (5 bases). Germline CDR1 reads SGHDT; CDR2 reads YYEEEE. The CDR3 is made up of 15 amino acids. Trimming stripped 0 bases from V and 3 bases from J, with 10 bases between. CDR3 bases: TGTGCCAGCAGCTTGGAGCAGGGAATCAATCAGCCCCAGCATTTT. This codes for CASSLEQGINQPQHF.

This sequence joins TRBV28 and TRBJ1-5, with 10 bases fitting TRBD1. V dropped 3 bases and J dropped 2; count of bases not matched to a gene: 19. CDR1 and CDR2 (germline): MDHEN, SYDVKM. The CDR3 runs 21 residues. CDR3 amino acids: CASSFYEKTGQGLRGNQPQHF. The CDR3 DNA sequence: TGTGCCAGCAGTTTTTATGAAAAGACGGGACAGGGGCTTAGGGGCAATCAGCCCCAGCATTTT.

The V call is TRBV3-1 (or the pseudogene TRBV3-2), the J call TRBJ1-2, with D tentatively TRBD1 (6 bases). This CDR3 region has 15 residues. Germline V gene sequence: CDR1 LGHDT, CDR2 YNNKEL (reference sequence). V was cut by 3 bases and J by 4 bases, with 15 bases left in between. This CDR3 reads CASSQGDRPFYGYTF. CDR3 DNA sequence: TGTGCCAGCAGCCAGGGCGACAGGCCGTTCTATGGCTACACCTTC.

V usage is TRBV2 and J usage is TRBJ2-2; 7 nucleotides match TRBD1. The CDR3 has 15 amino acids. CDR1 is SNHLY and CDR2 is FYNNEI in the germline V gene. V gave up 5 bases and J gave up 4 bases; unmatched junction bases: 7. CDR3 nucleotide sequence: TGTGCCAGCAGTACTCTGGCAGGGGGCACCGGGGAGCTGTTTTTT. Amino acids: CASSTLAGGTGELFF.

This chain joins TRBV18 and TRBJ1-2; unclear D gene. This CDR3 has 13 amino acids. V gave up 3 bases and J gave up 1 base, with 6 bases separating them. Germline V lookup: CDR1 KGHSH, CDR2 LQKENI. CDR3: CASSPGDNYGYTF. Here the CDR3 DNA reads TGTGCCAGCTCACCCGGGGATAACTATGGCTACACCTTC.

The chain is built from TRBV9 and TRBJ2-3, with 9 positions matching TRBD2. The germline CDR1 and CDR2 sequences are SGDLS and YYNGEE. Trimming cost V 4 bases and J 5 bases; bases outside gene matches: 11. The CDR3 totals 16 residues. CDR3 sequence: CASSLAGGPSGDTQYF. The CDR3 region has the DNA TGTGCCAGCAGCCTTGCGGGGGGGCCAAGTGGAGATACGCAGTATTTT.

This clone appeared once. The V call is TRBV18, the J call TRBJ2-3; the D is unclear. V lost 1 base and J lost 3, with 5 bases in between. Germline V gives CDR1 KGHSH, CDR2 LQKENI. The CDR3 sequence is 13 residues long. The CDR3 bases are TGTGCCAGCTCACCACGGCAGACAGATACGCAGTATTTT. Translating gives CASSPRQTDTQYF.

The chain couples TRBV18 to TRBJ1-4, with D maybe TRBD1 (6 bases). V was clipped by 2 bases and J by 0 bases, with 13 bases between them. Germline loops: CDR1 KGHSH, CDR2 LQKENI. This CDR3 is 17 amino acids long. CDR3 coding DNA: TGTGCCAGCTCACCATCGGGGGGGCGAACAACTAATGAAAAACTGTTTTTT. This gives the protein CASSPSGGRTTNEKLFF.

This clone was recorded once. The V call is TRBV5-1, the J call TRBJ1-3; 11 nucleotides align to TRBD1. This CDR3 is 18 amino acids long. Germline V lookup: CDR1 SGHRS, CDR2 YFSETQ. V shed 2 bases, J shed 2 bases, and the junction held 9 bases outside the gene matches. The DNA of the CDR3 is TGCGCCAGCAGCTTAGACGGACAGGGGGCATCAGCTGGAAACACCATATATTTT. It translates to CASSLDGQGASAGNTIYF.

V and J are TRBV18 and TRBJ2-3, with no clear D. Germline values: CDR1 KGHSH, CDR2 LQKENI. This CDR3 has 13 residues. Trimming pared 0 bases from V and 5 bases from J, leaving 6 bases between. The CDR3 region is CASSPPSVDTQYF. In DNA form, the CDR3 reads TGTGCCAGCTCACCACCGTCAGTAGATACGCAGTATTTT.

The chain is built from TRBV28 and TRBJ2-3; 11 nucleotides match TRBD2. Per germline, CDR1 MDHEN and CDR2 SYDVKM. The CDR3 contains 16 residues. Trimming at V came to 3 bases and at J to 6 bases, leaving 8 bases not matched to a gene. The CDR3 loop reads CASSLGLAVGQDTQYF. The CDR3 region has the DNA TGTGCCAGCAGTTTGGGACTAGCGGTAGGGCAGGATACGCAGTATTTT.

The chain combines TRBV5-6 with TRBJ2-2; 8 bases are shared with TRBD2. The V and J ends lost 1 base and 3 bases, in that order; junction bases with no gene match: 11. CDR1 and CDR2 (germline): SGHDT, YYEEEE. This CDR3 comprises 18 residues. The CDR3 is CASSLIPPLAGDTGELFF. The CDR3 nucleotides read TGTGCCAGCAGCTTGATCCCCCCTCTAGCGGGTGACACCGGGGAGCTGTTTTTT.

Here the CDR3 reads CSALMGGVVEKLFF. The CDR3 DNA sequence: TGCAGCGCCCTGATGGGGGGGGTGGTCGAAAAACTGTTTTTT. The chain recombines TRBV29-1 with TRBJ1-4, with TRBD1 as a possible D gene (5 bases). The V gene lost 7 bases and the J gene lost 8 bases, with 20 bases spanning the gap. The germline V gene has CDR1 SQVTM and CDR2 ANQGSEA. The CDR3 is 14 amino acids.

The CDR3 reads CASSDGGGGHQETQYF. The CDR3 nucleotides are TGCGCCAGCAGTGATGGTGGCGGGGGACACCAAGAGACCCAGTACTTC. V and J are TRBV10-1 and TRBJ2-5, with 7 bases matching TRBD2. CDR1 and CDR2 from the germline V gene are WNHNN and SYGVQD (reference sequence). With 3 bases clipped from V and 0 bases from J, the junction kept 7 bases outside the gene matches. CDR3 size: 16 residues.

This chain connects TRBV21-1 to TRBJ2-3; the D call of TRBD2 is as the table states it, not checked on the DNA. TRBV21-1 is deemed a pseudogene. CDR3 length: 13 amino acids. In DNA form, the CDR3 reads TGTGCCAGCAGCATGCGGGATTCAGATACGCAGTATTTT. This encodes CASSMRDSDTQYF.

The V and J genes are TRBV28 and TRBJ1-2; 8 bases align to TRBD1. This CDR3 region has 15 residues. Germline V gives CDR1 MDHEN, CDR2 SYDVKM. Unmatched junction bases numbered 10, after V lost 6 bases and J lost 4 bases. The CDR3 region is CASSRGRTKSYGYTF. As DNA, the CDR3 is TGTGCCAGCAGCAGGGGGCGAACCAAAAGCTATGGCTACACCTTC.

This chain connects TRBV5-4 to TRBJ1-3; D may be TRBD1 (5 bases). Germline lookup yields CDR1 SGHNT and CDR2 YYREEE (reference sequence). The CDR3 length is 14 residues. Trimming took 0 bases from V and 9 from J, leaving 13 bases between them. CDR3 loop: CASSLEGASVTIYF. The CDR3 DNA sequence: TGTGCCAGCAGCTTGGAAGGGGCAAGCGTCACCATATATTTT.

V is TRBV5-1 and J is TRBJ1-1; tentative D call: TRBD1 (5 bases). CDR1 and CDR2 from the germline V gene are SGHRS and YFSETQ. V was pared by 0 bases and J by 0 bases, with 9 bases between. The CDR3 is 15 residues long. Here the CDR3 reads CASSLEQGMNTEAFF. The DNA of the CDR3 is TGCGCCAGCAGCTTGGAGCAGGGAATGAACACTGAAGCTTTCTTT.

The chain uses TRBV29-1 and TRBJ2-3; 9 nucleotides agree with TRBD2. CDR1 and CDR2 from the germline V gene are SQVTM and ANQGSEA. The CDR3 runs to 14 residues. Trimming cost V 6 bases and J 0 bases; bases outside gene matches: 4. This CDR3 reads CSVQTSGSTDTQYF. As DNA, the CDR3 is TGCAGCGTCCAGACTAGCGGAAGCACAGATACGCAGTATTTT.

The chain recombines TRBV6-1 with TRBJ1-4, with 7 bases identical to TRBD1. The V gene's germline CDR1 is MNHNS and CDR2 SASEGT. The CDR3 consists of 18 residues. V shed 2 bases and J 0 bases; nucleotides not matched to a gene: 9. CDR3 DNA sequence: TGTGCCAGCAGTGAAAGGTTACAGGGGAGAGCAACTAATGAAAAACTGTTTTTT. Protein product: CASSERLQGRATNEKLFF.

The CDR3 loop reads CASSNPAGATYNEQFF. CDR3 sequence (DNA): TGTGCCAGCAGCAACCCCGCGGGTGCCACCTACAATGAGCAGTTCTTC. V gene TRBV7-6 combines with J gene TRBJ2-1; the D gene is possibly TRBD2 (5 bases). Germline V gene sequence: CDR1 SGHVS, CDR2 FNYEAQ. Trimming left V 5 bases short and J 2 bases short, with 16 bases between. This CDR3 is 16 amino acids long.

This clone has only a few counts. The genes are TRBV30 and TRBJ2-2; the D gene is possibly TRBD1 (5 bases). The germline gives CDR1 GTSNPN, CDR2 SVGIG (reference sequence). The CDR3 runs 11 residues. With 3 bases removed from V and 6 bases from J, the gap between germline ends came to 5 bases. The CDR3 nucleotides read TGTGCCTGGAGAGGGGCCGGGGAGCTGTTTTTT. Translated: CAWRGAGELFF.

The chain has TRBV11-3 and TRBJ2-1, with D maybe TRBD1 (8 bases). Germline CDR1 and CDR2: SGHNT and YENEEA. The CDR3 spans 14 residues. V was cut by 5 bases and J by 10 bases, with 18 bases left in between. The CDR3 DNA follows: TGTGCCAGCAGCCCAATAATACAGGGGGGGGAGCAGTTCTTC. This sequence encodes CASSPIIQGGEQFF.